This is a list of T cell receptor beta chains from one sample in a study of cytomegalovirus exposure and HLA in healthy donors. The protocol was immunoSEQ multiplex PCR, while the TCRdb copy is restricted to in-frame clones and leaves out a portion. There are more than 200,000 clones in the sample, with less than 1% held by the top ten. Sequenced sample: PBMCs. These TCRs come from a woman aged 30 to 39 in good health and CMV-seropositive. The CDR3 runs from the conserved cysteine through the conserved F or W. A D gene is named only where the DNA matches it firmly.

cdr3_aa: CASSLVGGSETQYF; cdr3_nt: TGTGCCAGCAGCTTAGTGGGCGGGTCGGAGACCCAGTACTTC; d_call: -; v_call: TRBV11-2; j_call: TRBJ2-5
cdr3_aa: CASSLPLPRGSEKLFF; cdr3_nt: TGTGCCAGCAGCTTACCCCTACCCAGGGGAAGCGAAAAACTGTTTTTT; d_call: -; v_call: TRBV7-9; j_call: TRBJ1-4
cdr3_aa: CASSLGYEQYF; cdr3_nt: TGTGCCAGCAGCTTGGGCTACGAGCAGTACTTC; d_call: -; v_call: TRBV5-6; j_call: TRBJ2-7
cdr3_aa: CASNTPLSYEQYF; cdr3_nt: TGTGCCAGCAATACTCCCCTATCCTACGAGCAGTACTTC; d_call: -; v_call: TRBV6-1; j_call: TRBJ2-7
cdr3_aa: CASSFIQGANTEAFF; cdr3_nt: TGTGCCAGCAGCTTCATCCAGGGGGCTAACACTGAAGCTTTCTTT; d_call: TRBD1; v_call: TRBV7-2; j_call: TRBJ1-1
cdr3_aa: CASSTPPAASSYNEQFF; cdr3_nt: TGTGCCAGTAGTACCCCCCCGGCAGCGAGCTCCTACAATGAGCAGTTCTTC; d_call: -; v_call: TRBV19; j_call: TRBJ2-1
cdr3_aa: CASSYSSRSNYGYTF; cdr3_nt: TGTGCCAGCAGTTACTCGAGTCGGTCAAACTATGGCTACACCTTC; d_call: -; v_call: TRBV6-5; j_call: TRBJ1-2
cdr3_aa: CASTPGQGTGYEQYF; cdr3_nt: TGTGCCAGCACCCCCGGACAGGGGACAGGATACGAGCAGTACTTC; d_call: TRBD1; v_call: TRBV7-6; j_call: TRBJ2-7
cdr3_aa: CASSAQGYEQYF; cdr3_nt: TGTGCCAGCAGTGCCCAGGGCTACGAGCAGTACTTC; d_call: -; v_call: TRBV27; j_call: TRBJ2-7
cdr3_aa: CASSLLQGNYEQYF; cdr3_nt: TGTGCCAGCAGCTTACTTCAGGGGAACTACGAGCAGTACTTC; d_call: -; v_call: TRBV7-2; j_call: TRBJ2-7
cdr3_aa: CASSQVWAEAGDTQYF; cdr3_nt: TGTGCCAGCAGCCAAGTCTGGGCTGAGGCGGGAGATACGCAGTATTTT; d_call: -; v_call: TRBV14; j_call: TRBJ2-3
cdr3_aa: CSVEQLKTEAFF; cdr3_nt: TGCAGCGTTGAACAGTTAAAGACTGAAGCTTTCTTT; d_call: -; v_call: TRBV29-1; j_call: TRBJ1-1
cdr3_aa: CSAVNEKLFF; cdr3_nt: TGCAGTGCCGTTAATGAAAAACTGTTTTTT; d_call: -; v_call: TRBV20-1; j_call: TRBJ1-4
cdr3_aa: CAISEKGMEKLFF; cdr3_nt: TGTGCCATCAGTGAAAAGGGGATGGAAAAACTGTTTTTT; d_call: -; v_call: TRBV10-3; j_call: TRBJ1-4
cdr3_aa: CASSLGGQVGSGNTIYF; cdr3_nt: TGTGCCAGCAGCCTAGGGGGACAGGTCGGCTCTGGAAACACCATATATTTT; d_call: TRBD1; v_call: TRBV5-4; j_call: TRBJ1-3
cdr3_aa: CASSPPTQNTEAFF; cdr3_nt: TGTGCCAGCAGTCCCCCGACTCAGAACACTGAAGCTTTCTTT; d_call: -; v_call: TRBV28; j_call: TRBJ1-1
cdr3_aa: CASSPDAGGQETQYF; cdr3_nt: TGCGCCAGCAGCCCGGATGCGGGGGGGCAAGAGACCCAGTACTTC; d_call: TRBD2; v_call: TRBV5-1; j_call: TRBJ2-5
cdr3_aa: CASSPGTSEWEQYF; cdr3_nt: TGTGCCAGCTCACCGGGGACTAGCGAATGGGAGCAGTACTTC; d_call: TRBD2; v_call: TRBV18; j_call: TRBJ2-7
cdr3_aa: CASKSGGAYGYTF; cdr3_nt: TGTGCCAGTAAATCAGGGGGCGCCTATGGCTACACCTTC; d_call: TRBD1; v_call: TRBV19; j_call: TRBJ1-2
cdr3_aa: CASSWGGDGSYEQYF; cdr3_nt: TGTGCCAGCAGCTGGGGGGGGGACGGCTCCTACGAGCAGTACTTC; d_call: TRBD2; v_call: TRBV28; j_call: TRBJ2-7
cdr3_aa: CASSPGLANEQFF; cdr3_nt: TGTGCCAGCAGCCCCGGACTGGCAAATGAGCAGTTCTTC; d_call: -; v_call: TRBV27; j_call: TRBJ2-1
cdr3_aa: CSVERTENTEAFF; cdr3_nt: TGCAGCGTAGAGAGGACAGAGAACACTGAAGCTTTCTTT; d_call: -; v_call: TRBV29-1; j_call: TRBJ1-1
cdr3_aa: CAISESSHSTGAGYGYTF; cdr3_nt: TGTGCCATCAGTGAGTCGAGTCATTCCACAGGGGCAGGCTATGGCTACACCTTC; d_call: TRBD1; v_call: TRBV10-3; j_call: TRBJ1-2
cdr3_aa: CSVEDTRFGDTQYF; cdr3_nt: TGCAGCGTCGAAGACACCCGCTTCGGAGATACGCAGTATTTT; d_call: -; v_call: TRBV29-1; j_call: TRBJ2-3
cdr3_aa: CASSSQAHQPQHF; cdr3_nt: TGTGCCAGTAGTAGCCAGGCCCATCAGCCCCAGCATTTT; d_call: -; v_call: TRBV19; j_call: TRBJ1-5
cdr3_aa: CASSSQEGDTEAFF; cdr3_nt: TGTGCCAGCAGTTCACAAGAGGGGGACACTGAAGCTTTCTTT; d_call: -; v_call: TRBV6-1; j_call: TRBJ1-1
cdr3_aa: CASSYLYSNQPQHF; cdr3_nt: TGTGCCAGCAGCTACCTCTATAGCAATCAGCCCCAGCATTTT; d_call: -; v_call: TRBV2; j_call: TRBJ1-5
cdr3_aa: CASKSEGVRSQFF; cdr3_nt: TGTGCCAGCAAAAGTGAAGGGGTACGTTCGCAGTTCTTC; d_call: -; v_call: TRBV6-5; j_call: TRBJ2-1
cdr3_aa: CASLGGIVNTEAFF; cdr3_nt: TGTGCCAGCTTAGGGGGCATAGTGAACACTGAAGCTTTCTTT; d_call: TRBD1; v_call: TRBV18; j_call: TRBJ1-1
cdr3_aa: CASRSGTGGREKLFF; cdr3_nt: TGTGCCAGCCGAAGTGGGACAGGGGGAAGAGAAAAACTGTTTTTT; d_call: TRBD1; v_call: TRBV19; j_call: TRBJ1-4
cdr3_aa: CASSPGTGYTGELFF; cdr3_nt: TGTGCCAGCAGCCCGGGGACAGGCTATACCGGGGAGCTGTTTTTT; d_call: TRBD1; v_call: TRBV11-3; j_call: TRBJ2-2
cdr3_aa: CATKTSADTQYF; cdr3_nt: TGTGCCACCAAAACTAGCGCAGATACGCAGTATTTT; d_call: TRBD2; v_call: TRBV11-2; j_call: TRBJ2-3
cdr3_aa: CASSNGPSYEQYF; cdr3_nt: TGTGCCAGTAGTAATGGCCCCTCCTACGAGCAGTACTTC; d_call: -; v_call: TRBV19; j_call: TRBJ2-7
cdr3_aa: CASSMEDRTYEQYF; cdr3_nt: TGTGCCAGTAGTATGGAGGACAGAACCTACGAGCAGTACTTC; d_call: -; v_call: TRBV19; j_call: TRBJ2-7
cdr3_aa: CASSLGQWNQPQHF; cdr3_nt: TGTGCCAGCAGTTTAGGACAGTGGAATCAGCCCCAGCATTTT; d_call: -; v_call: TRBV27; j_call: TRBJ1-5
cdr3_aa: CASSLLSGELFF; cdr3_nt: TGTGCCAGCAGCTTATTATCCGGGGAGCTGTTTTTT; d_call: -; v_call: TRBV7-9; j_call: TRBJ2-2
cdr3_aa: CASSFMRVLLAGANVLTF; cdr3_nt: TGTGCCAGCAGTTTTATGAGGGTACTCCTAGCCGGGGCCAACGTCCTGACTTTC; d_call: -; v_call: TRBV28; j_call: TRBJ2-6
cdr3_aa: CATSRETGRAFEQYF; cdr3_nt: TGTGCCACCAGCAGAGAGACCGGGAGGGCGTTCGAGCAGTACTTC; d_call: TRBD2; v_call: TRBV15; j_call: TRBJ2-7
cdr3_aa: CASRVQVGRGYTF; cdr3_nt: TGTGCCAGCAGAGTCCAAGTGGGCAGGGGCTACACCTTC; d_call: -; v_call: TRBV6-1; j_call: TRBJ1-2
cdr3_aa: CASINPRAGGIEAFF; cdr3_nt: TGTGCCAGTATCAACCCGAGGGCAGGGGGGATTGAAGCTTTCTTT; d_call: TRBD1; v_call: TRBV19; j_call: TRBJ1-1
cdr3_aa: CASSYSYGGASDTQYF; cdr3_nt: TGTGCCAGCAGTTACTCGTACGGGGGGGCTTCGGATACGCAGTATTTT; d_call: TRBD2; v_call: TRBV6-6; j_call: TRBJ2-3